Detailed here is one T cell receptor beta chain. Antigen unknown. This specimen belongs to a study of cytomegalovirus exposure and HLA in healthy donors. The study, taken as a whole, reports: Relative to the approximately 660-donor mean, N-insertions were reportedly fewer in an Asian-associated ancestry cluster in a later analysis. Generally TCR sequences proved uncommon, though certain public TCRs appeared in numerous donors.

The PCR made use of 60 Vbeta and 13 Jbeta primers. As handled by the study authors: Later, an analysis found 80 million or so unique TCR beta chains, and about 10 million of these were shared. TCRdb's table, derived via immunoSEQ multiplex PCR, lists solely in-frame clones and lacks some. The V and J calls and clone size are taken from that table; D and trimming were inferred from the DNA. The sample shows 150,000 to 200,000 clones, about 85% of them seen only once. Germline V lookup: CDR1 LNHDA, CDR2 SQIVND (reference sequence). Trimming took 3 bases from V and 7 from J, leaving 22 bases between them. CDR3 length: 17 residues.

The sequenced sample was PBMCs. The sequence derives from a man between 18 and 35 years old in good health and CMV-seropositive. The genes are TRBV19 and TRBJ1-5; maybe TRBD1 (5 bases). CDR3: CASSIELGTVGSQPQHF. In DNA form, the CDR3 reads TGTGCCAGTAGTATCGAATTGGGGACTGTTGGAAGCCAGCCCCAGCATTTT.